These 8 T cell receptor beta chains were sequenced from one sample in a study of CD8+ T cells in alopecia areata. After isolation, RNA underwent reverse transcription to generate cDNA as the sequencing template. The protocol was immunoSEQ multiplex PCR, while the TCRdb copy is restricted to in-frame clones and leaves out a portion. The sample yields about 99,000 clones, 80% to 90% seen once. Treatment denoted: oral pan-JAK inhibitor, 5-10 mg twice daily. The specimen was CD8+ T cells sorted from blood, collected around week 31, from a patient treated with tofacitinib. These receptors were taken from a human donor with alopecia areata.

V and J are TRBV5-1 and TRBJ1-5, with D possibly matching TRBD1 (5 bases). V was pared by 2 bases and J by 0 bases, with 9 bases between. Germline CDR1 SGHRS, CDR2 YFSETQ. There are 15 residues in the CDR3. The CDR3 nucleotides read TGCGCCAGCAGCTTCATGGGGGATAGCAATCAGCCCCAGCATTTT. Residues: CASSFMGDSNQPQHF.

This chain connects TRBV6-1 to TRBJ1-1, with D perhaps TRBD1 (6 bases). Deletions cut 8 bases from V and 5 bases from J, with 15 bases between. Germline values: CDR1 MNHNS, CDR2 SASEGT. The CDR3 contains 13 residues. The CDR3 DNA reads TGTGCCAGCGTGATACAGGGACGGACTGAAGCTTTCTTT. This gives the protein CASVIQGRTEAFF.

The chain is built from TRBV27 and TRBJ2-3; 10 positions match TRBD1. This CDR3 has 15 amino acids. With 0 bases clipped from V and 4 bases from J, the junction kept 1 base outside the gene matches. Germline lookup yields CDR1 MNHEY and CDR2 SMNVEV (reference sequence). In nucleotides, the CDR3 is TGTGCCAGCAGTTTATCGACAGGGGGCCCAGATACGCAGTATTTT. Encoded protein: CASSLSTGGPDTQYF.

As regards this clone: The same CDR3 can be traced to other DNA sequences in this sample. This chain links TRBV5-1 with TRBJ2-1; possible D gene TRBD1, 5 bases. The ends were cut back, 4 bases at V and 0 bases at J, with 17 bases in the middle. CDR3 size: 17 residues. Germline CDR1 SGHRS, CDR2 YFSETQ. CDR3 coding DNA: TGCGCCAGCAGCAGCAAACAGAGACAGATCTCCTACAATGAGCAGTTCTTC. Translated, it gives CASSSKQRQISYNEQFF. The full variable domain, with the rest looked up from reference TRBV5-1 and TRBJ2-1, is KAGVTQTPRYLIKTRGQQVTLSCSPISGHRSVSWYQQTPGQGLQFLFEYFSETQRNKGNFPGRFSGRQFSNSRSEMNVSTLELGDSALYLCASSSKQRQISYNEQFFGPGTRLTVL.

This chain joins TRBV27 and TRBJ1-1, with 11 nucleotides matching TRBD1. The junction had 6 bases not matched to a gene; V was cut back by 3 bases and J by 0 bases. CDR3 length: 17 amino acids. Looked up from germline, CDR1 is MNHEY and CDR2 is SMNVEV (reference sequence). CDR3 loop: CASSFSGQGAMNTEAFF. CDR3 coding DNA: TGTGCCAGCAGTTTTAGCGGACAGGGGGCAATGAACACTGAAGCTTTCTTT.

This clone was observed once. This rearrangement joins TRBV5-1 to TRBJ2-5; D is unresolved. The CDR3 length is 14 residues. Trimming took 0 bases from V and 0 from J, leaving 6 bases between them. Per germline, CDR1 SGHRS and CDR2 YFSETQ. This chain's CDR3 is CASSLGLNQETQYF. CDR3 nucleotide sequence: TGCGCCAGCAGCTTGGGCCTGAACCAAGAGACCCAGTACTTC.

The chain recombines TRBV5-6 with TRBJ2-5, with D possibly matching TRBD1 (6 bases). Per germline, CDR1 SGHDT and CDR2 YYEEEE. V was clipped by 6 bases and J by 0 bases, with 12 bases between them. There are 14 residues in the CDR3. Here the CDR3 reads CASTTDSYQETQYF. The CDR3 coding sequence is TGTGCCAGCACCACGGACAGTTACCAAGAGACCCAGTACTTC.

The chain couples TRBV2 to TRBJ2-7; 10 nucleotides line up with TRBD1. Trimming took 6 bases from V and 3 from J; bases not matched to a gene: 8. The germline V gene has CDR1 SNHLY and CDR2 FYNNEI. The CDR3 has 15 amino acids. CDR3 DNA sequence: TGTGCCAGCAGCGATACGGGACAGGGGCGCTACGAGCAGTACTTC. It translates to CASSDTGQGRYEQYF.